This T cell receptor (beta chain) appears in the sequencing data of a study of cytomegalovirus exposure and HLA in healthy donors. Use of 60 Vbeta and 13 Jbeta primers characterized the PCR. Repertoires were generated with immunoSEQ multiplex PCR, while TCRdb's copy carries only in-frame clones and drops some. The top ten hold around 7.7% of the sample, which has under 200,000 clones, more than 80% seen once. The CDR3 extends over 12 amino acids. V was cut by 4 bases and J by 7 bases, with 10 bases left in between. CDR1 and CDR2 (germline): LNHDA, SQIVND (reference sequence). The sequenced material came from PBMCs. This TCR derives from a woman under 40 in good health and CMV-seropositive. The chain employs TRBV19 and TRBJ2-5, with D unclear. The CDR3 loop reads CASSTPRGTQYF. In DNA, the CDR3 is TGTGCCAGTAGTACCCCGAGAGGGACCCAGTACTTC. Filled out from reference TRBV19 and TRBJ2-5, the complete variable domain reads DGGITQSPKYLFRKEGQNVTLSCEQNLNHDAMYWYRQDPGQGLRLIYYSQIVNDFQKGDIAEGYSVSREKKESFPLTVTSAQKNPTAFYLCASSTPRGTQYFGPGTRLLVL.